The 23 T cell receptor beta chains presented below share a single source sample, sequenced in a study of T cell repertoires in cytomegalovirus infection. In TCRdb, the reads were re-called with MiXCR into one record per CDR3 protein. The table has approximately 600,000 distinct CDR3 sequences, 40% seen once. Antigen specificity for these receptors is unknown. Source: cultured PBMCs, taken from culture after CMV antigen stimulation. The receptors here all came from a human donor in good health (CMV status not recorded). Some clones in this sample may be carry-over from other donors' samples.

V and J are TRBV2 and TRBJ2-7; 9 nucleotides line up with TRBD1. Germline V CDR1 and CDR2: SNHLY, FYNNEI. The CDR3 totals 14 residues. J was trimmed by 5 bases and V by 6 bases; bases with no gene match: 8. The CDR3 loop reads CASRDRGAGHEQYF. CDR3 in DNA: TGTGCCAGCAGAGACAGGGGGGCTGGCCACGAGCAGTACTTC.

The rearrangement links TRBV28 to TRBJ2-5; a weak D match, TRBD1 (8 bases). Trimming cost V 6 bases and J 2 bases, with 16 bases left between them. The CDR3 totals 15 residues. Germline-derived CDR1 and CDR2 are MDHEN and SYDVKM. The CDR3 reads CASRKTGGEQETQYF. CDR3 coding DNA: TGTGCCAGCAGAAAAACAGGGGGGGAACAAGAGACCCAGTACTTC.

There are a few counts of this clonotype. The V and J genes are TRBV6-2 or TRBV6-3 and TRBJ1-1; D might be TRBD1 (6 bases). V was clipped by 5 bases and J by 7 bases, with 14 bases between them. This CDR3 has 13 amino acids. Germline CDR1 MNHEY, CDR2 SVGEGT. The CDR3 reads CASSPRDTLEAFF. DNA for the CDR3: TGTGCCAGCAGTCCCCGGGACACTCTTGAAGCTTTCTTT.

This clonotype showed up many times. The chain has TRBV6-5 and TRBJ2-5, with D uncertain. The germline V gene encodes CDR1 MNHEY and CDR2 SVGAGI. CDR3 length equals 15 residues. The germline V and J ends were trimmed by 2 bases and 5 bases, with 15 bases remaining between them. The DNA for the CDR3 is TGTGCCAGCAGTTACGTTGGGTCAGCCGTGGAGACCCAGTACTTC. Translation: CASSYVGSAVETQYF.

As to this clonotype: An end of the junction does not agree with germline; a read error may underlie this. For the CDR3, the DNA is TGTGCCAGCTCTCCCTTCTCAGCTGCCCTGAATACTGAAGCTTTCTTT. Translating it yields CASSPFSAALNTEAFF. The chain links TRBV6-2 or TRBV6-3 to TRBJ1-1, with D hard to call. The CDR3 spans 16 residues. The germline V gene encodes CDR1 MNHEY and CDR2 SVGEGT.

Only a few counts were recorded for this clonotype. The chain carries TRBV6-1 and TRBJ2-1; the D call may be TRBD1 or TRBD2 (5 bases each). The V end lost 0 bases, the J end lost 12 bases, and 15 bases lay between the germline ends. Germline CDR1 and CDR2: MNHNS and SASEGT. CDR3 size: 14 residues. CDR3 DNA: TGTGCCAGCAGTGAAGCGGGGGTCCTAGGCGGGCAGTTCTTC. Translated, it gives CASSEAGVLGGQFF.

This clonotype is medium-sized (0.01 to 0.1%) in the sample. The J gene is TRBJ1-2, the V gene TRBV6-1; D unclear. This CDR3 region has 12 residues. V was clipped by 3 bases and J by 8 bases, with 10 bases between them. Per the germline V gene, CDR1 is MNHNS and CDR2 is SASEGT. The CDR3 here is CASSEGAKGYTF. Written as DNA, the CDR3 is TGTGCCAGCAGTGAGGGTGCTAAGGGCTACACCTTC.

This clonotype was counted between two and nine times. The chain has TRBV7-8 and TRBJ2-3; D is possibly TRBD1 (6 bases). Trimming pared 6 bases from V and 4 bases from J, leaving 17 bases between. CDR3 length equals 15 residues. The germline V gene has CDR1 SGHVS and CDR2 FQNEAQ. This CDR3 reads CASSLSTGYADTQYF. CDR3 nucleotide sequence: TGTGCCAGCAGTCTATCGACAGGTTACGCAGATACGCAGTATTTT.

This clonotype has more than one count but fewer than ten. The rearrangement links TRBV20-1 to TRBJ2-2, with 8 bases identical to TRBD1. This CDR3 comprises 15 residues. Per the germline V gene, CDR1 is DFQATT and CDR2 is SNEGSKA (reference sequence). J gave up 3 bases and V 3 bases, and 6 bases lay outside the gene matches. This CDR3 reads CSASRGTGDTGELFF. CDR3 coding DNA: TGCAGTGCTAGTCGCGGGACAGGTGACACCGGGGAGCTGTTTTTT.

This clonotype was counted a few times. The chain joins TRBV12-3 or TRBV12-4 to TRBJ1-2; 7 bases align to TRBD1. The CDR3 runs to 15 residues. Trimming at V came to 5 bases and at J to 5 bases, leaving 11 bases not matched to a gene. CDR3 sequence reads: CASSQGQAGTYGYTF. The CDR3 DNA follows: TGTGCCAGCAGTCAAGGACAGGCGGGCACGTATGGCTACACCTTC.

This clonotype was observed a handful of times. The rearrangement joins TRBV11-3 to TRBJ1-1; possibly TRBD1 for D (5 bases). Germline-derived CDR1 and CDR2 are SGHNT and YENEEA. The CDR3 is 13 amino acids. The V end was cut by 4 bases, the J end by 4 bases, with 10 bases between. This CDR3 reads CASSWRDGTEAFF. CDR3 bases: TGTGCCAGCAGCTGGCGGGACGGCACTGAAGCTTTCTTT.

This chain's CDR3 is CASSEAPRGDTQYF. For the CDR3, the DNA is TGTGCCAGCAGTGAAGCGCCTAGAGGAGATACGCAGTATTTT. This chain links TRBV6-1 with TRBJ2-3; D not certain. This CDR3 spans 14 amino acids. Germline V gene sequence: CDR1 MNHNS, CDR2 SASEGT. Between the trimmed V and J ends, which lost 0 bases and 5 bases, there was a span of 9 bases.

The chain employs TRBV11-2 and TRBJ1-2, with D possibly matching TRBD1 (5 bases). Germline-derived CDR1 and CDR2 are SGHAT and FQNNGV. This CDR3 region has 15 residues. V gave up 5 bases and J gave up 7 bases, with 20 bases separating them. The CDR3 sequence: CASSLVGVGRSGYTF. In DNA form, the CDR3 reads TGTGCCAGCAGCCTAGTGGGGGTGGGGCGGAGTGGCTACACCTTC.

The chain combines TRBV7-8 with TRBJ2-1, with D hard to call. V lost 5 bases to trimming and J lost 2 bases, with 10 bases between them. Germline CDR1 SGHVS, CDR2 FQNEAQ. CDR3 size: 14 residues. The CDR3 DNA sequence: TGTGCCAGCAGCCTGCGGACGGCCTACAATGAGCAGTTCTTC. Its translation: CASSLRTAYNEQFF.

The chain employs TRBV9 and TRBJ2-3; no reliable D call. This CDR3 comprises 11 residues. Germline values: CDR1 SGDLS, CDR2 YYNGEE. V gave up 0 bases and J gave up 6 bases, with 2 bases separating them. As DNA, the CDR3 is TGTGCCAGCAGCGTAGTGGATACGCAGTATTTT. Translating it yields CASSVVDTQYF.

The chain is built from TRBV7-8 and TRBJ1-2; D is unresolved. Germline V CDR1 and CDR2: SGHVS, FQNEAQ. Trimming removed 5 bases at V and 1 base at J, with 14 bases between. CDR3 size: 15 residues. CDR3 region: CASSPDGAFNYGYTF. The CDR3 DNA follows: TGTGCCAGCAGCCCGGACGGAGCTTTTAACTATGGCTACACCTTC.

The J gene is TRBJ2-5, the V gene TRBV6-5; TRBD2 matches at 7 bases. V trimming: 2 bases; J trimming: 9 bases; junction bases outside the gene matches: 3. The germline V gene has CDR1 MNHEY and CDR2 SVGAGI. This CDR3 has 12 residues. CDR3 sequence (DNA): TGTGCCAGCAGTTACGGGGCGGGGGCCCAGTACTTC. Translated: CASSYGAGAQYF.

The chain has TRBV7-2 and TRBJ2-3; D is possibly TRBD1 or TRBD2 (6 bases each). The CDR3 extends over 15 amino acids. Trimming stripped 5 bases from V and 6 bases from J, with 18 bases between. Per the germline V gene, CDR1 is SGHTA and CDR2 is FQGNSA. CDR3 amino acids: CASSPRGAGVDTQYF. The CDR3 nucleotides read TGTGCCAGCAGCCCTAGGGGGGCCGGGGTGGATACGCAGTATTTT. The whole variable domain, remainder taken from reference TRBV7-2 and TRBJ2-3, is GAGVSQSPSNKVTEKGKDVELRCDPISGHTALYWYRQSLGQGLEFLIYFQGNSAPDKSGLPSDRFSAERTGGSVSTLTIQRTQQEDSAVYLCASSPRGAGVDTQYFGPGTRLTVL.

This clonotype was detected only a few times. The chain recombines TRBV7-2 with TRBJ2-1; 9 bases are shared with TRBD1. Losses at the gene ends were 4 bases for V and 8 bases for J; bases not matched to a gene: 9. Germline V lookup: CDR1 SGHTA, CDR2 FQGNSA. CDR3 length: 15 amino acids. The CDR3 sequence: CASSSTGGGYDEQFF. In nucleotides, the CDR3 is TGTGCCAGCAGCTCTACAGGGGGCGGTTATGATGAGCAGTTCTTC.

This clonotype was observed many times. This chain uses TRBV7-2 with TRBJ2-6; D tentatively fits TRBD1 or TRBD2 (5 bases each). The CDR3 has 15 residues. CDR1 and CDR2 from the germline V gene are SGHTA and FQGNSA. V was trimmed by 5 bases and J by 2 bases, leaving 10 bases between them. The chain's CDR3 is CASSTRDAGANVLTF. The CDR3, as DNA: TGTGCCAGCAGCACCAGGGACGCTGGGGCCAACGTCCTGACTTTC.

There are many counts of this clonotype. The gene calls are TRBV7-2 and TRBJ1-4; D may be TRBD1 (5 bases). V shed 1 base and J shed 4 bases, with 10 bases lying between them. The CDR3 has 15 amino acids. Per the germline V gene, CDR1 is SGHTA and CDR2 is FQGNSA. In nucleotides, the CDR3 is TGTGCCAGCAGCTTAGGAGGACAAGTTAATGAAAAACTGTTTTTT. Protein: CASSLGGQVNEKLFF.

This clonotype has a handful of counts. V and J are TRBV18 and TRBJ1-4; D call uncertain. Trimming cost V 1 base and J 0 bases, with 12 bases left between them. CDR1 and CDR2 (germline): KGHSH, LQKENI. The CDR3 spans 17 residues. CDR3 DNA: TGTGCCAGCTCACCACTTTCAGTAACCGCAACTAATGAAAAACTGTTTTTT. Encoded protein: CASSPLSVTATNEKLFF.

This chain links TRBV11-3 with TRBJ2-7; no firm D call. The V gene's germline CDR1 is SGHNT and CDR2 YENEEA. This CDR3 region has 10 residues. Trimming shortened V by 7 bases and J by 7 bases, and 8 bases separated the two germline ends. CDR3 loop: CASTSSEQYF. The CDR3 DNA reads as TGTGCCAGCACCAGTTCGGAGCAGTACTTC.